Described below is a single TCR beta chain sequence and its context. The antigen remains undetermined. The source of the sample is a study of vaccination and CD4 T cells after COVID-19. CDR3 length: 14 residues. From germline, CDR1 is KGHDR and CDR2 SFDVKD. The V segment lost 7 bases and the J segment 10 bases; nucleotides outside the gene matches: 10. Sequence data for DNA of cultured CD4+ T cells were generated by the Oncomine TCR Beta short-read assay. TCRdb reprocessed the PCR reads via MiXCR and lists one record per CDR3 protein. Here the sample spans around 20,000 distinct CDR3 sequences, 50% being singletons. Treatment specified: approximately nine-day PBMC culture with coronavirus spike peptide pools or control peptides (ViraFEST assay).

The sequenced material came from CD4+ T cells from blood, cultured in vitro. V and J are TRBV24-1 and TRBJ2-1, with 9 bases fitting TRBD2. The receptor was isolated from a human donor who had recovered from COVID-19. In DNA form, the CDR3 reads TGTGCCACCAGGCTTAGCGGGAGTAAGGGAGAGCAGTTCTTC. Its protein product is CATRLSGSKGEQFF.